Each of the 17 T cell receptor beta chains below was sequenced from the same sample in a study of T-cell reconstitution after alpha-beta-depleted transplantation in children. Preparation of the TCRbeta library was carried out with unique molecular identifiers. MiXCR, run by TCRdb on the PCR reads, gives a single entry per CDR3 protein. The sample includes approximately 240,000 distinct CDR3 sequences, approximately 9.9% of them seen just once. The material sequenced was PBMCs from the stem cell graft donor, taken from the stem cell graft. These receptors all stem from a human donor who donated a stem cell graft to a child with SCID.

The sample holds many counts of this clonotype. V is TRBV2 and J is TRBJ2-5, with 7 bases lining up with TRBD2. V dropped 1 base and J dropped 4; count of bases not matched to a gene: 9. The CDR3 has 16 residues. Germline values: CDR1 SNHLY, CDR2 FYNNEI. DNA of the CDR3: TGTGCCAGCAGTGAAGGGCGGGGGAAGTCGAGAGAGACCCAGTACTTC. Translated: CASSEGRGKSRETQYF.

This clonotype was detected many times. The chain couples TRBV7-2 to TRBJ1-1; possible D gene TRBD1, 5 bases. Germline V gene lookup returns CDR1 SGHTA and CDR2 FQGNSA. The germline V and J ends were trimmed by 2 bases and 5 bases, with 12 bases remaining between them. This CDR3 has 14 amino acids. The CDR3 is CASSLQGVVTEAFF. CDR3 in DNA: TGTGCCAGCAGCTTACAGGGTGTGGTAACTGAAGCTTTCTTT.

This clonotype was found many times. This chain uses TRBV7-9 with TRBJ2-1; D is unresolved. V was shortened by 4 bases and J by 5 bases, with 9 bases between the two germline ends. The CDR3 is 13 amino acids. Germline CDR1 reads SEHNR; CDR2 reads FQNEAQ (reference sequence). The CDR3 sequence: CASSSPSNNEQFF. CDR3 bases: TGTGCCAGCAGCTCCCCCAGCAACAATGAGCAGTTCTTC.

This clonotype was detected ten times or more. The chain recombines TRBV7-9 with TRBJ1-4, with D uncertain. Germline CDR1 is SEHNR and CDR2 is FQNEAQ (reference sequence). V dropped 5 bases and J dropped 10 bases, with 20 bases sitting between them. The CDR3 is 15 residues long. The CDR3 DNA sequence: TGTGCCAGCAGCCCGAGCGCCACGTTGGTTGGAAAACTGTTTTTT. Translation gives CASSPSATLVGKLFF.

This clonotype was seen at least ten times. The rearrangement uses TRBV7-2 and TRBJ1-6, with D maybe TRBD1 (6 bases). Looked up from germline, CDR1 is SGHTA and CDR2 is FQGNSA. CDR3 length: 14 amino acids. V lost 1 base and J 11 bases, leaving 12 bases between the germline ends. In DNA, the CDR3 is TGTGCCAGCAGCTTAGTCCCACAGGGAACACCCCTCCACTTT. It is translated as CASSLVPQGTPLHF.

Ten or more counts support this clonotype. J is TRBJ1-5 and V is TRBV20-1; D ambiguous. Germline-derived CDR1 and CDR2 are DFQATT and SNEGSKA (reference sequence). The V end lost 4 bases, the J end lost 6 bases, and 13 bases lay between the germline ends. This CDR3 region has 13 residues. The CDR3: CSAKPEWAQPQHF. The CDR3 nucleotides read TGCAGTGCTAAGCCCGAGTGGGCTCAGCCCCAGCATTTT.

In this sample, this clonotype turned up many times. J is TRBJ2-5 and V is TRBV3-1; the match to TRBD2 covers 7 bases. Germline CDR1 LGHDT, CDR2 YNNKEL (reference sequence). The junction had 7 bases not matched to a gene; V was cut back by 4 bases and J by 2 bases. The CDR3 has 15 amino acids. The CDR3 reads CASSLSGAIQETQYF. DNA for the CDR3: TGTGCCAGCAGCCTCAGCGGGGCGATTCAAGAGACCCAGTACTTC.

This clonotype was detected ten times or more. The chain combines TRBV5-1 with TRBJ1-1; the D gene is possibly TRBD1 (6 bases). The CDR3 extends over 14 amino acids. Per germline, CDR1 SGHRS and CDR2 YFSETQ. V lost 3 bases and J lost 6, with 15 bases in between. This CDR3 is CASSSGAGAAEAFF. As DNA, the CDR3 is TGCGCCAGCAGCTCGGGGGCAGGTGCGGCTGAAGCTTTCTTT.

There are many counts of this clonotype. This sequence joins TRBV11-1 and TRBJ2-7; D is unclear. The germline gives CDR1 SGHAT, CDR2 FQDESV (reference sequence). V dropped 0 bases and J dropped 3 bases, with 9 bases sitting between them. The CDR3 has 14 amino acids. CDR3 loop: CASSLAVPNYEQYF. The CDR3 DNA is TGTGCCAGCAGCTTAGCAGTCCCCAACTACGAGCAGTACTTC. Drawing the rest from reference TRBV11-1 and TRBJ2-7, the complete variable domain is EAEVAQSPRYKITEKSQAVAFWCDPISGHATLYWYRQILGQGPELLVQFQDESVVDDSQLPKDRFSAERLKGVDSTLKIQPAELGDSAMYLCASSLAVPNYEQYFGPGTRLTVT.

On this clonotype: A much larger clone lies a single base off, so this may be a read error. This chain joins TRBV20-1 and TRBJ2-5; D may be TRBD1 or TRBD2 (6 bases each). The CDR3 is made up of 14 amino acids. Germline V CDR1 and CDR2: DFQATT, SNEGSKA (reference sequence). The V end lost 3 bases, the J end lost 1 base, and 12 bases lay between the germline ends. The CDR3 protein is CSARGGNIQETQYF. As DNA, the CDR3 is TGCAGTGCTAGGGGGGGCAATATCCAAGAGACCCAGTACTTC.

This clonotype was seen many times. The chain uses TRBV6-5 and TRBJ1-1; D gene ambiguous. Trimming removed 2 bases at V and 0 bases at J, with 7 bases between. Germline CDR1 MNHEY, CDR2 SVGAGI. This CDR3 has 14 amino acids. The CDR3 here is CASSYREMNTEAFF. CDR3 nucleotides: TGTGCCAGCAGTTACAGGGAAATGAACACTGAAGCTTTCTTT.

Ten or more counts support this clonotype. V and J are TRBV7-9 and TRBJ2-1; perhaps TRBD2 as D (6 bases). Germline-derived CDR1 and CDR2 are SEHNR and FQNEAQ (reference sequence). V was trimmed by 4 bases and J by 2 bases, leaving 15 bases between them. CDR3 length: 16 residues. This CDR3 reads CASSSYIAAPYNEQFF. CDR3 DNA: TGTGCCAGCAGCTCCTATATAGCGGCCCCCTACAATGAGCAGTTCTTC.

The rearrangement joins TRBV7-3 to TRBJ2-1, with D perhaps TRBD2 (5 bases). CDR1 SGHTA and CDR2 FQGTGA come from the germline V gene. This CDR3 is 15 amino acids long. V lost 1 base and J 2 bases, leaving 9 bases between the germline ends. The CDR3 protein is CASSLMGSPYNEQFF. CDR3 bases: TGTGCCAGCAGCTTAATGGGGAGCCCCTACAATGAGCAGTTCTTC.

The sample holds many counts of this clonotype. This rearrangement joins TRBV29-1 to TRBJ2-1; D not resolved. Germline assignment: CDR1 SQVTM and CDR2 ANQGSEA. The V gene lost 5 bases and the J gene lost 0 bases, with 11 bases spanning the gap. This CDR3 region has 14 residues. CDR3 coding DNA: TGCAGCGTTTCGGGTTCTAGCTCCTACAATGAGCAGTTCTTC. It encodes CSVSGSSSYNEQFF.

The chain uses TRBV20-1 and TRBJ1-1; tentatively, D is TRBD1 (5 bases). Germline loops: CDR1 DFQATT, CDR2 SNEGSKA (reference sequence). This CDR3 has 14 residues. V dropped 3 bases and J dropped 4 bases, with 15 bases sitting between them. This CDR3 reads CSASDSGSTTEAFF. DNA of the CDR3: TGCAGTGCTAGCGATTCAGGGTCTACCACTGAAGCTTTCTTT.

This clonotype has ten or more counts. This rearrangement joins TRBV20-1 to TRBJ2-4; the D gene could be TRBD1 or TRBD2 (5 bases each). In germline, CDR1 is DFQATT, CDR2 SNEGSKA (reference sequence). With 5 bases removed from V and 2 bases from J, the gap between germline ends came to 19 bases. The CDR3 has 16 amino acids. This chain's CDR3 is CSAHLSLGVPKNIQYF. CDR3 nucleotide sequence: TGCAGTGCTCATCTATCCTTGGGGGTACCCAAAAACATTCAGTACTTC.

Only a few counts were recorded for this clonotype. This sequence joins TRBV5-1 and TRBJ2-7; 12 bases match TRBD2. The germline V gene has CDR1 SGHRS and CDR2 YFSETQ. The CDR3 sequence is 15 residues long. Germline trimming cut 4 bases from V and 3 bases from J; bases unmatched to any gene: 5. CDR3 amino acids: CASSGGLAGFYEQYF. The CDR3 coding sequence is TGCGCCAGCAGCGGAGGACTAGCGGGGTTCTACGAGCAGTACTTC.